This T cell receptor beta chain was captured in a study of blood T cells in healthy people across ages. The length of the CDR3 is 15 residues. V shed 6 bases, J shed 5 bases, and the junction held 11 bases outside the gene matches. Germline lookup yields CDR1 MNHEY and CDR2 SVGEGT. Study results and caveats: Older age coincided with a roughly linear decline in TCR beta diversity per million T cells. Unknown CMV status may confound age-related changes in expanded clones.

A second about 7 to 11 cycle PCR used barcoded and J-beta primers. MiXCR, run by TCRdb on the 5' RACE reads, gives a single entry per CDR3 protein. This table has hundreds of thousands of distinct CDR3 sequences, around 46% appearing once. This clonotype came up a few times. Its specificity is unknown. The receptor comes from an older woman in good health. The rearrangement links TRBV6-2 or TRBV6-3 to TRBJ2-5; 8 positions match TRBD1. Sequences were obtained from blood. The CDR3 reads CASSPGGGVLETQYF. The CDR3 region has the DNA TGTGCCAGCAGCCCAGGGGGCGGCGTCTTGGAGACCCAGTACTTC.